This T cell receptor beta chain was sequenced in a study of metastatic and nonmetastatic thyroid tumors. Thyroid surgery had not been preceded by any treatment in any patient. MiXCR was used by TCRdb to re-call the PCR reads. The table shows several thousand clones, with 35% to 45% occurring only once. Judged by abundance, this clone is large (0.1 to 1%). Trimming removed 6 bases at V and 8 bases at J, with 16 bases between. This CDR3 spans 13 amino acids. CDR1 and CDR2 (germline): MRHNA, SNTAGT. The source of this sequence is a male donor with papillary thyroid cancer or a benign thyroid nodule (not recorded which). Some clones in this sample may be carry-over from other donors' samples. Sequencing was performed on adjacent normal tissue. The chain uses TRBV6-4 and TRBJ1-2, with D unresolved. CDR3 region: CASSPDGFGGYTF. In DNA form, the CDR3 reads TGTGCCAGCAGCCCCGACGGCTTTGGGGGCTACACCTTC.